This T cell receptor beta chain was profiled in a study of cytomegalovirus exposure and HLA in healthy donors. In the study overall: A subsequent analysis stated that the roughly 120 validation repertoires were run on the same platform as the roughly 670 first-cohort repertoires. General study findings and limits: Rarity held for most TCR sequences, but there were some public TCRs that occurred in many donors. Specificity of a few CMV-associated chains for CMV antigens was verified in vitro.

The method was immunoSEQ multiplex PCR; TCRdb's version includes in-frame clones alone and lacks a portion of them. Among about 360,000 clones, roughly 85% were seen once, and the ten largest hold roughly 0.75%. Looked up from germline, CDR1 is MRHNA and CDR2 is SNTAGT. Deletions cut 4 bases from V and 0 bases from J, with 10 bases between. The CDR3 sequence is 15 residues long. Of note for this clone: No antigen is known for it.

The sequence derives from a young woman in good health and CMV-seronegative. Input material: PBMCs. The rearrangement joins TRBV6-4 to TRBJ1-3, with a weak D call TRBD1 (6 bases). The CDR3 DNA reads TGTGCCAGCAGTGCAGGACAGCGCTCTGGAAACACCATATATTTT. Translated: CASSAGQRSGNTIYF.